These 18 T cell receptor beta chains were sequenced from one sample in a study of blood T cells in healthy people across ages. Primed by a sample-barcoded 5' primer and a J-beta primer mix, a second PCR proceeded for 7 to 11 cycles. One entry per CDR3 protein results from TCRdb running MiXCR on the 5' RACE reads. The sample contains approximately 880,000 distinct CDR3 sequences, 45% to 50% of which appear only once. Sequences were obtained from blood. These receptors were obtained from a man aged 25 to 40 in good health.

This clonotype showed up many times. The chain recombines TRBV2 with TRBJ2-1, with 9 bases aligning to TRBD2. V shed 6 bases, J shed 2 bases, and the junction held 8 bases outside the gene matches. Looked up from germline, CDR1 is SNHLY and CDR2 is FYNNEI. This CDR3 region has 16 residues. The chain's CDR3 is CASSPGQRGAYNEQFF. Written as DNA, the CDR3 is TGTGCCAGCAGCCCTGGACAGCGGGGGGCCTACAATGAGCAGTTCTTC.

The chain is built from TRBV25-1 and TRBJ1-1; 9 bases agree with TRBD1. Trimming cost V 2 bases and J 3 bases; bases outside gene matches: 16. This CDR3 has 19 amino acids. CDR1 and CDR2 (germline): MGHDK, SYGVNS. The CDR3 DNA reads as TGTGCCAGCAGTGAAACTAGGACAGGGGCCAGGGTTTCTCACACTGAAGCTTTCTTT. It translates to CASSETRTGARVSHTEAFF.

Points on this clonotype: Relative to the germline gene, one junction end is altered; a read error may explain this. The chain employs TRBV12-5 and TRBJ2-7; the D gene is possibly TRBD2 (6 bases). The CDR3 loop spans 12 amino acids. Germline CDR1 LGHNT, CDR2 FRNRAP. CDR3 coding DNA: TGTACTAGTGGTTTGGGAGGCCACGAGCAGTACTTC. This codes for CTSGLGGHEQYF.

The chain couples TRBV5-1 to TRBJ2-3; TRBD2 agrees at 9 bases. V shed 1 base and J 0 bases; nucleotides not matched to a gene: 6. Per the germline V gene, CDR1 is SGHRS and CDR2 is YFSETQ. This CDR3 spans 17 amino acids. Written as DNA, the CDR3 is TGCGCCAGCAGCTTGCCGGGACTAGCAGACAGCACAGATACGCAGTATTTT. This gives the protein CASSLPGLADSTDTQYF.

A note on this clonotype: The junction differs from germline at one of its ends, possibly a read error. V and J are TRBV25-1 and TRBJ1-2, with D perhaps matching TRBD1 (6 bases). Germline CDR1 reads MGHDK; CDR2 reads SYGVNS. The CDR3 contains 15 residues. The CDR3 loop reads CASSELQGWGYDYTF. CDR3 DNA: TGTGCCAGCAGTGAATTACAGGGCTGGGGCTATGACTACACCTTC.

The chain employs TRBV5-1 and TRBJ1-6; 12 bases are a match to TRBD1. The CDR3 runs 16 residues. Germline CDR1 SGHRS, CDR2 YFSETQ. The trim removed 5 bases at V and 5 bases at J, leaving 5 bases unmatched. The CDR3 loop reads CASRPGQGAHNSPLHF. CDR3 DNA: TGCGCCAGCAGACCGGGACAGGGGGCCCATAATTCACCCCTCCACTTT.

There are a few counts of this clonotype. This sequence joins TRBV28 and TRBJ2-6, with D uncertain. The ends were cut back, 9 bases at V and 1 base at J, with 10 bases in the middle. This CDR3 has 14 amino acids. The germline CDR1 and CDR2 sequences are MDHEN and SYDVKM. The CDR3 sequence is CASLSRSGANVLTF. CDR3 bases: TGTGCCAGTCTCAGCAGGTCTGGGGCCAACGTCCTGACTTTC.

This clonotype appeared a few times. The chain carries TRBV2 and TRBJ2-1; 9 bases align to TRBD1. Germline V CDR1 and CDR2: SNHLY, FYNNEI. This CDR3 comprises 17 residues. V was clipped by 4 bases and J by 2 bases; unmatched bases: 9. This CDR3 is CASSAQGAGSAYNEQFF. The CDR3 nucleotides are TGTGCCAGCAGTGCACAGGGGGCCGGTAGCGCCTACAATGAGCAGTTCTTC. The full variable domain, in which reference TRBV2 and TRBJ2-1 provide the parts outside the CDR3, is EPEVTQTPSHQVTQMGQEVILRCVPISNHLYFYWYRQILGQKVEFLVSFYNNEISEKSEIFDDQFSVERPDGSNFTLKIRSTKLEDSAMYFCASSAQGAGSAYNEQFFGPGTRLTVL.

This rearrangement joins TRBV15 to TRBJ1-1; no reliable D call. The CDR3 runs to 13 residues. Trimming cost V 5 bases and J 0 bases, with 7 bases left between them. CDR1 and CDR2 (germline): LNHNV, YYDKDF (reference sequence). DNA of the CDR3: TGTGCCACCAGCGTACCTTTGAACACTGAAGCTTTCTTT. This gives the protein CATSVPLNTEAFF.

Of note for this clonotype: One junction end does not reproduce the germline sequence, and a read error may be involved. This sequence joins TRBV15 and TRBJ1-2; 8 nucleotides align to TRBD1. CDR3 length equals 16 residues. In germline, CDR1 is LNHNV, CDR2 YYDKDF (reference sequence). CDR3 bases: TGTGCCACCGGCAGAGGAGGGACAGGTAGAAACTATGGCTACACCTTC. This sequence encodes CATGRGGTGRNYGYTF.

This chain uses TRBV20-1 with TRBJ1-2; D is possibly TRBD1 (6 bases). Germline CDR1 reads DFQATT; CDR2 reads SNEGSKA (reference sequence). Trimming cost V 6 bases and J 1 base, with 15 bases left between them. CDR3 length: 14 residues. The DNA for the CDR3 is TGCAGTGCCCCCCCCGAGGGGGTTAACTATGGCTACACCTTC. Amino acid sequence: CSAPPEGVNYGYTF.

V gene TRBV12-3 or TRBV12-4 combines with J gene TRBJ2-5; D possibly uses TRBD1 or TRBD2 (5 bases each). This CDR3 is 14 amino acids long. Trimming stripped 2 bases from V and 11 bases from J, with 18 bases between. CDR3: CASSLQGASPKQYF. The CDR3 DNA follows: TGTGCCAGCAGTTTACAGGGAGCGTCGCCGAAGCAGTACTTC.

V gene TRBV28 combines with J gene TRBJ1-1; a possible D gene is TRBD1 (6 bases). This CDR3 has 17 residues. Germline V gene data show CDR1 as MDHEN and CDR2 as SYDVKM. Trimming pared 6 bases from V and 3 bases from J, leaving 23 bases between. The CDR3, as DNA: TGTGCCAGCAGCCCCTGGGGGGCCAGGGCGGATTACACTGAAGCTTTCTTT. This codes for CASSPWGARADYTEAFF.

This rearrangement joins TRBV7-9 to TRBJ2-1; no firm D call. TRBJ2-7 matches the DNA end more closely, so the J call is doubtful. The CDR3 loop spans 15 amino acids. The germline CDR1 and CDR2 sequences are SEHNR and FQNEAQ (reference sequence). CDR3 sequence reads: CASSSRVFPPNEQYF. In DNA, the CDR3 is TGTGCCAGCAGCTCTCGGGTCTTTCCCCCGAATGAGCAGTACTTC.

This clonotype was observed a few times. The gene calls are TRBV20-1 and TRBJ1-2; 8 bases match TRBD1. The CDR3 has 15 residues. With V trimmed by 5 bases and J by 4 bases, 12 bases remained unmatched. Germline CDR1 and CDR2: DFQATT and SNEGSKA (reference sequence). The CDR3 spells CSAPQGAASPYGYTF. CDR3 bases: TGCAGTGCTCCCCAGGGGGCAGCTTCCCCCTATGGCTACACCTTC.

The V and J genes are TRBV6-2 or TRBV6-3 and TRBJ1-5; tentatively, D is TRBD1 (5 bases). This CDR3 has 15 residues. Germline V gives CDR1 MNHEY, CDR2 SVGEGT. V shed 3 bases and J shed 2 bases, with 11 bases lying between them. Written as DNA, the CDR3 is TGTGCCAGCAGTTATGTGCAGGGAGGCAATCAGCCCCAGCATTTT. It is translated as CASSYVQGGNQPQHF.

This clonotype came up many times. The V call is TRBV5-1, the J call TRBJ2-1, with TRBD1 as a possible D gene (5 bases). Trimming took off 0 bases at V and 5 bases at J, with 15 bases between the two ends. Looked up from germline, CDR1 is SGHRS and CDR2 is YFSETQ. The CDR3 sequence is 16 residues long. CDR3 loop: CASSLDGQPWDNEQFF. The CDR3 region has the DNA TGCGCCAGCAGCTTGGACGGACAACCCTGGGACAATGAGCAGTTCTTC. Based on the CDR3 plus reference TRBV5-1 and TRBJ2-1, the full variable domain is KAGVTQTPRYLIKTRGQQVTLSCSPISGHRSVSWYQQTPGQGLQFLFEYFSETQRNKGNFPGRFSGRQFSNSRSEMNVSTLELGDSALYLCASSLDGQPWDNEQFFGPGTRLTVL.

The chain combines TRBV19 with TRBJ1-1; TRBD1 might be the D (6 bases). This CDR3 is 15 amino acids long. The V and J ends lost 3 bases and 0 bases respectively, with 11 bases between them. Germline assignment: CDR1 LNHDA and CDR2 SQIVND (reference sequence). This CDR3 is CASSMTGPMNTEAFF. The CDR3 DNA follows: TGTGCCAGTAGTATGACAGGACCTATGAACACTGAAGCTTTCTTT.